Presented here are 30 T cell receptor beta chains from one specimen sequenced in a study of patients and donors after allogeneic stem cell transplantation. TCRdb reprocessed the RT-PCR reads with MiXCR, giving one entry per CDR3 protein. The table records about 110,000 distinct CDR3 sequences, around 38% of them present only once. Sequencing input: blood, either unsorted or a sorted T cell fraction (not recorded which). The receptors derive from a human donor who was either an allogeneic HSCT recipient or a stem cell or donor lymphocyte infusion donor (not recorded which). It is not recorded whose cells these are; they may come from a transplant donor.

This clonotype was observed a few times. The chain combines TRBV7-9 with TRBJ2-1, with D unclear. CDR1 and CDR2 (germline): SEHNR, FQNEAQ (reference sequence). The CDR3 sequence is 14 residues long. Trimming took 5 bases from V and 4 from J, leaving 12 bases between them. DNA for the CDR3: TGTGCCAGCAGCCCCCGAAAAACTTACAATGAGCAGTTCTTC. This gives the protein CASSPRKTYNEQFF. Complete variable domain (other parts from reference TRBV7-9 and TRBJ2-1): DTGVSQNPRHKITKRGQNVTFRCDPISEHNRLYWYRQTLGQGPEFLTYFQNEAQLEKSRLLSDRFSAERPKGSFSTLEIQRTEQGDSAMYLCASSPRKTYNEQFFGPGTRLTVL.

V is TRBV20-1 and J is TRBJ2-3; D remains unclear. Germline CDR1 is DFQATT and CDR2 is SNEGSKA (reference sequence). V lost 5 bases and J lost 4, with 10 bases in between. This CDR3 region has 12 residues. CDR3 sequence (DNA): TGCAGTGCTCTGGGCCAGCCAGATACGCAGTATTTT. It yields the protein CSALGQPDTQYF.

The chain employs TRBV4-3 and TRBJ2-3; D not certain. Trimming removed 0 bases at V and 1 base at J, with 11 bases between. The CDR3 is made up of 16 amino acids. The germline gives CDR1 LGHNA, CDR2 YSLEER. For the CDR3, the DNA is TGCGCCAGCAGCCAAGAGGCCCTAGAAGGCACAGATACGCAGTATTTT. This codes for CASSQEALEGTDTQYF.

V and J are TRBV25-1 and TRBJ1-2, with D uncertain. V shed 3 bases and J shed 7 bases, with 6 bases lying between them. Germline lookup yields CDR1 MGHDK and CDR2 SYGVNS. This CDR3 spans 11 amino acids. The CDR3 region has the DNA TGTGCCAGCAGTGACTTGACTGGCTACACCTTC. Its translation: CASSDLTGYTF.

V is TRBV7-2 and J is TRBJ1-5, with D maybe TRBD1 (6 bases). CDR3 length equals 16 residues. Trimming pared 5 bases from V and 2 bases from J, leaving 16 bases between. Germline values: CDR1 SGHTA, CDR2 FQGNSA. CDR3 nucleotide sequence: TGTGCCAGCAGCCAAACAGGGAGGGGGGGCAATCAGCCCCAGCATTTT. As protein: CASSQTGRGGNQPQHF.

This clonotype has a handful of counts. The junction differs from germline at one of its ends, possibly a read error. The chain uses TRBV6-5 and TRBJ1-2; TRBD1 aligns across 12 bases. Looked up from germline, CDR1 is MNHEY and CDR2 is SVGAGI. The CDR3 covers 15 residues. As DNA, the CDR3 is TGTGCCAGCAGCTACTGGGGACAGGGGGCGAATGGCTACACCTTC. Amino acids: CASSYWGQGANGYTF.

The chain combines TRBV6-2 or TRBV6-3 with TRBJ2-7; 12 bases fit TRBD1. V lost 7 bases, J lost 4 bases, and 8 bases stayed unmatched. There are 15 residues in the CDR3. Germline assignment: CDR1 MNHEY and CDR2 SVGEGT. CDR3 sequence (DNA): TGTGCCAGCACGGGCCCGGGACAGGGGGCTTACGAGCAGTACTTC. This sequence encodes CASTGPGQGAYEQYF.

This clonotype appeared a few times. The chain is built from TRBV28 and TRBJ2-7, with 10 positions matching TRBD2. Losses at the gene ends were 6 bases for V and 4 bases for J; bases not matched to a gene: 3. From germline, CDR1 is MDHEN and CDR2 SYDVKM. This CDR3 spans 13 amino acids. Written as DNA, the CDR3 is TGTGCCAGCAGGTCTAGCGGGAGTTACGAGCAGTACTTC. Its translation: CASRSSGSYEQYF.

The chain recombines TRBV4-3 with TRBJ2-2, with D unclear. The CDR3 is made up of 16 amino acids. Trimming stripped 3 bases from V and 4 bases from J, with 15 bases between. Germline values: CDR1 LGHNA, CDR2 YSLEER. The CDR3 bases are TGCGCCAGCAGCCACCAATCGTTGGGGTCCACCGGGGAGCTGTTTTTT. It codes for CASSHQSLGSTGELFF.

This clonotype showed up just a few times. The CDR3 DNA sequence: TGTGCCAGCAGTCGGTTGGGGCCGAGGACCGGGGAGCTGTTTTTT. Its translation is CASSRLGPRTGELFF. The chain is built from TRBV27 and TRBJ2-2; D might be TRBD1 (5 bases). The V end was cut by 5 bases, the J end by 5 bases, with 15 bases between. This CDR3 has 15 residues. From germline, CDR1 is MNHEY and CDR2 SMNVEV (reference sequence).

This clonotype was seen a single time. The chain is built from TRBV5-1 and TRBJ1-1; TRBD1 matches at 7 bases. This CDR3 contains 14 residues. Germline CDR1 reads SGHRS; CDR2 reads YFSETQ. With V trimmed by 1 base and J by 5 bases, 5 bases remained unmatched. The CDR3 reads CASSLLPRGTEAFF. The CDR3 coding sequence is TGCGCCAGCAGCTTGCTACCCAGGGGGACTGAAGCTTTCTTT.

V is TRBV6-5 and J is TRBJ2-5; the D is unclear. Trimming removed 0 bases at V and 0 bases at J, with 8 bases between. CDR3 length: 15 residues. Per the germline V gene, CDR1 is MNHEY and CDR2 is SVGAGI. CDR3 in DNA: TGTGCCAGCAGTTACTCGAGGAGCTACCAAGAGACCCAGTACTTC. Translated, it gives CASSYSRSYQETQYF.

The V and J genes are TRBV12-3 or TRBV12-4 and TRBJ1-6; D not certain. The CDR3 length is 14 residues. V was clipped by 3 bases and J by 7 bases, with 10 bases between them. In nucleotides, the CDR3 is TGTGCCAGCAGTTTGGGAAGAGACAATTCACCCCTCCACTTT. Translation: CASSLGRDNSPLHF.

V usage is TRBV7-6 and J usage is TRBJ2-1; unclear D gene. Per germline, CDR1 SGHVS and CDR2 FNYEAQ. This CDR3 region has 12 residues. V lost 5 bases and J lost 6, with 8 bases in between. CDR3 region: CASSPRPNEQFF. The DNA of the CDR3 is TGTGCCAGCAGCCCTAGACCCAATGAGCAGTTCTTC.

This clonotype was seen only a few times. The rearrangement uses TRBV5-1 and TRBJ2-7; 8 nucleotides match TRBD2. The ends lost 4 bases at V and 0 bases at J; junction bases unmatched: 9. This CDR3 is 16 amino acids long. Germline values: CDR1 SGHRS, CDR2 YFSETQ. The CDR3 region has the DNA TGCGCCAGCAGCCCCGAGAGCCTAGCGGGCTCCTACGAGCAGTACTTC. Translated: CASSPESLAGSYEQYF.

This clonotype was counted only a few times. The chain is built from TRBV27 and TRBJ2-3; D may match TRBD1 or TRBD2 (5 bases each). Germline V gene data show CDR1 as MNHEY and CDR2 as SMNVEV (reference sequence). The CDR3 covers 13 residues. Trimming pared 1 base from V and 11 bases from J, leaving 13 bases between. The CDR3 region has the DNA TGTGCCAGCAGTTTATTGGGACCTTCAGTGCAGTATTTT. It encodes CASSLLGPSVQYF.

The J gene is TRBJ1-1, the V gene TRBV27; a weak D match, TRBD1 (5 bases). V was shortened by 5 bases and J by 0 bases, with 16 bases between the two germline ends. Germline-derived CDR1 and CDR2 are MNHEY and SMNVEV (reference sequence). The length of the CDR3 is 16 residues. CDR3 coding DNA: TGTGCCAGCAGTCCTACACCGGAGGGGTTGAACACTGAAGCTTTCTTT. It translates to CASSPTPEGLNTEAFF.

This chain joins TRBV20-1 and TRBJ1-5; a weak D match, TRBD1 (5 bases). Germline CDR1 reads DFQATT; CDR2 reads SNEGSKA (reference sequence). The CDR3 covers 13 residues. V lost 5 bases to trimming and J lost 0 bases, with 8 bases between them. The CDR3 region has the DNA TGCAGTGCTGAGGGGAGTAGCAATCAGCCCCAGCATTTT. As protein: CSAEGSSNQPQHF.

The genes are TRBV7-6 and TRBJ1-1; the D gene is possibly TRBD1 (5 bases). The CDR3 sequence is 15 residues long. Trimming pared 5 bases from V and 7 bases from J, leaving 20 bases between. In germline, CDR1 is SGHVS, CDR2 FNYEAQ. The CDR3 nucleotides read TGTGCCAGCAGCCCTCGTTGGCAGGGAAAACGTGAAGCTTTCTTT. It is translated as CASSPRWQGKREAFF. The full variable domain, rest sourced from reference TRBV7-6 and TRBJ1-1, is GAGVSQSPRYKVTKRGQDVALRCDPISGHVSLYWYRQALGQGPEFLTYFNYEAQQDKSGLPNDRFSAERPEGSISTLTIQRTEQRDSAMYRCASSPRWQGKREAFFGQGTRLTVV.

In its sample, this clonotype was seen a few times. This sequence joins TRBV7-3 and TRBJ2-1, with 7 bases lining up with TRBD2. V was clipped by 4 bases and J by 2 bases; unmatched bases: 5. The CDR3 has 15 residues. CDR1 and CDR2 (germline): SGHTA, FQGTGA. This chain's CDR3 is CASSSTSETYNEQFF. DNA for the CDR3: TGTGCCAGCAGCTCCACTAGCGAGACCTACAATGAGCAGTTCTTC.

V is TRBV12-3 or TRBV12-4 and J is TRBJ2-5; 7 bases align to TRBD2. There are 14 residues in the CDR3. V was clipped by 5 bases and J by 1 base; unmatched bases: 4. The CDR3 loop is CASSPRGSQETQYF. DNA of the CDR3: TGTGCCAGCAGTCCCCGCGGGAGCCAAGAGACCCAGTACTTC.

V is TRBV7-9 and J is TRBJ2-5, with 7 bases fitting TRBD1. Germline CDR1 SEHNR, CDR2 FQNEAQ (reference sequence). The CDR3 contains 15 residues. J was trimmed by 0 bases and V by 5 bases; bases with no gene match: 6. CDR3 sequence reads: CASSRGTVYQETQYF. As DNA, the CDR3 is TGTGCCAGCAGCCGAGGGACAGTTTACCAAGAGACCCAGTACTTC.

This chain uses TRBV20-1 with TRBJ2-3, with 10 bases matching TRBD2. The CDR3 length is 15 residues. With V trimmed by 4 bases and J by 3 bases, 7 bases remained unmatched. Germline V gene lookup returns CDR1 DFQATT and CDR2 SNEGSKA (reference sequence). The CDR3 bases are TGCAGTGCTATACAAGCGGGAGGGCAGACAGATACGCAGTATTTT. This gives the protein CSAIQAGGQTDTQYF.

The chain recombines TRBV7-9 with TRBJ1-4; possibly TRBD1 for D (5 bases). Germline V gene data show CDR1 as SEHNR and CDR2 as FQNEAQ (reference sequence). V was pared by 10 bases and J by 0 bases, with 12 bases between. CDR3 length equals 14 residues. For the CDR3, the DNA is TGTGCCACCCGCGGGGGGGCAACTAATGAAAAACTGTTTTTT. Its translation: CATRGGATNEKLFF.

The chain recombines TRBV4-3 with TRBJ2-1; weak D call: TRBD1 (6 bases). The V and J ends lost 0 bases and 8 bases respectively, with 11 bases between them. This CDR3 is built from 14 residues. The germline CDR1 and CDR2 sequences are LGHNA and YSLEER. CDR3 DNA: TGCGCCAGCAGCCAAGAGTGGGGGCGGGATGAGCAGTTCTTC. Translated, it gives CASSQEWGRDEQFF.

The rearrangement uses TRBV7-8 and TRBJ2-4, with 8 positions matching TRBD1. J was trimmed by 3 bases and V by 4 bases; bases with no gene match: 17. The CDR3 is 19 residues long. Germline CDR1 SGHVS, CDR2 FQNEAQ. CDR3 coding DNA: TGTGCCAGCAGCTCGCGGACAGGGCCGGGGTGGATGGACAAAAACATTCAGTACTTC. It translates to CASSSRTGPGWMDKNIQYF.

CDR3 DNA sequence: TGTGCCAGCAGTTTAAATGGGGCCAACGTCCTGACTTTC. Protein sequence: CASSLNGANVLTF. The J gene is TRBJ2-6, the V gene TRBV12-3 or TRBV12-4; no firm D call. V lost 2 bases and J 3 bases, leaving 2 bases between the germline ends. The CDR3 consists of 13 residues.

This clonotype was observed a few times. This chain's CDR3 is CASSGRYTEAFF. In nucleotides, the CDR3 is TGTGCCAGCAGCGGGAGATACACTGAAGCTTTCTTT. This sequence joins TRBV6-6 and TRBJ1-1; D is ambiguous. V lost 6 bases and J 3 bases, leaving 8 bases between the germline ends. CDR3 length: 12 residues. The germline V gene has CDR1 MNHNY and CDR2 SVGAGI (reference sequence).

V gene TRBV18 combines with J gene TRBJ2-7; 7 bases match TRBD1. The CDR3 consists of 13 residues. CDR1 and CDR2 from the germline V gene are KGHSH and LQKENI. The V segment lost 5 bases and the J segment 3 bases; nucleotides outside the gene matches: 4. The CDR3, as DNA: TGTGCCAGCTCAACCGGGACAGACTACGAGCAGTACTTC. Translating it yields CASSTGTDYEQYF.

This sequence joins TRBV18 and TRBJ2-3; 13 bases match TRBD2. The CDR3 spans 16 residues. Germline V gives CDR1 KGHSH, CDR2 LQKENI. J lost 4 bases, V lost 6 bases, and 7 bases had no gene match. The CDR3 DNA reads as TGTGCCAGCTCTCCCCGGACTAGCGGGAGTCCAGATACGCAGTATTTT. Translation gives CASSPRTSGSPDTQYF.